Shown below are 14 T cell receptor beta chains from a single sample sequenced in a study of blood T cell repertoires in COVID-19. Generated by immunoSEQ multiplex PCR, the TCRdb table keeps only in-frame clones and is missing some. Of about 130,000 clones listed, around 83% are singletons. The sample was peripheral blood. The receptors shown here come from a human donor in a cohort sampled during active COVID-19.

This chain uses TRBV6-2 or TRBV6-3 with TRBJ1-2; a possible D gene is TRBD1 (5 bases). Germline lookup yields CDR1 MNHEY and CDR2 SVGEGT. V lost 0 bases, J lost 7 bases, and 9 bases lay in between. The CDR3 runs to 13 residues. The CDR3 sequence is CASSYSRASGYTF. CDR3 DNA: TGTGCCAGCAGTTACTCCAGGGCAAGTGGCTACACCTTC.

V and J are TRBV19 and TRBJ2-6; D gene uncertain. Germline V gene lookup returns CDR1 LNHDA and CDR2 SQIVND (reference sequence). Trimming cost V 3 bases and J 0 bases, with 3 bases left between them. CDR3 size: 14 residues. The CDR3, as DNA: TGTGCCAGTAGTATCTCCTCTGGGGCCAACGTCCTGACTTTC. As protein: CASSISSGANVLTF. Together with reference TRBV19 and TRBJ2-6, the CDR3 gives the full variable domain: DGGITQSPKYLFRKEGQNVTLSCEQNLNHDAMYWYRQDPGQGLRLIYYSQIVNDFQKGDIAEGYSVSREKKESFPLTVTSAQKNPTAFYLCASSISSGANVLTFGAGSRLTVL.

The rearrangement uses TRBV27 and TRBJ2-1; D not certain. V lost 4 bases to trimming and J lost 0 bases, with 7 bases between them. Per the germline V gene, CDR1 is MNHEY and CDR2 is SMNVEV (reference sequence). The CDR3 consists of 14 residues. The CDR3, as DNA: TGTGCCAGCAGTTCCCCCTCCTCCTACAATGAGCAGTTCTTC. Translation: CASSSPSSYNEQFF.

The chain recombines TRBV3-1 (or the pseudogene TRBV3-2) with TRBJ1-3; unclear D gene. Germline V gene data show CDR1 as LGHDT and CDR2 as YNNKEL (reference sequence). The V and J ends lost 8 bases and 6 bases respectively, with 17 bases between them. This CDR3 comprises 14 residues. Here the CDR3 DNA reads TGTGCCAGCGTAGCCCCAGCTACAAAAAACACCATATATTTT. This encodes CASVAPATKNTIYF.

This rearrangement joins TRBV15 to TRBJ1-2, with TRBD1 as a possible D gene (5 bases). From germline, CDR1 is LNHNV and CDR2 YYDKDF (reference sequence). This CDR3 spans 15 amino acids. V shed 0 bases and J shed 9 bases, with 17 bases lying between them. The CDR3 spells CATSRDRQGAFRYTF. In nucleotides, the CDR3 is TGTGCCACCAGCAGAGATCGGCAGGGTGCCTTTCGCTACACCTTC.

The chain combines TRBV19 with TRBJ1-6; D is unclear. The CDR3 is 13 amino acids. Germline V gives CDR1 LNHDA, CDR2 SQIVND (reference sequence). V was clipped by 7 bases and J by 9 bases, with 13 bases between them. The CDR3 reads CASNFQGGSPLHF. CDR3 DNA: TGTGCCAGTAACTTTCAAGGAGGTTCACCCCTCCACTTT.

V and J are TRBV5-6 and TRBJ1-5; 7 positions match TRBD1. The germline V gene has CDR1 SGHDT and CDR2 YYEEEE. This CDR3 is 15 amino acids long. The junction had 6 bases not matched to a gene; V was cut back by 1 base and J by 5 bases. The DNA of the CDR3 is TGTGCCAGCAGCTTGACAGGGGCGCAGGATCAGCCCCAGCATTTT. Amino acids: CASSLTGAQDQPQHF.

The gene calls are TRBV6-2 or TRBV6-3 and TRBJ1-5; D is ambiguous. The V end was cut by 6 bases, the J end by 5 bases, with 14 bases between. The CDR3 runs 14 residues. Germline CDR1 is MNHEY and CDR2 is SVGEGT. The CDR3 loop reads CASSPDGSYQPQHF. In DNA, the CDR3 is TGTGCCAGCAGCCCTGACGGGAGTTATCAGCCCCAGCATTTT.

The chain recombines TRBV30 with TRBJ1-5; D might be TRBD1 (5 bases). V dropped 2 bases and J dropped 4 bases, with 12 bases sitting between them. CDR1 is GTSNPN, CDR2 SVGIG, per germline (reference sequence). The CDR3 consists of 14 residues. In DNA, the CDR3 is TGTGCCTGGAGTAACGCAGGGTGGAATCAGCCCCAGCATTTT. Its protein product is CAWSNAGWNQPQHF.

This rearrangement joins TRBV18 to TRBJ2-3, with 9 positions matching TRBD2. Losses at the gene ends were 2 bases for V and 4 bases for J; bases not matched to a gene: 7. From germline, CDR1 is KGHSH and CDR2 LQKENI. The CDR3 runs 16 residues. CDR3 loop: CASSPWASGISDTQYF. CDR3 in DNA: TGTGCCAGCTCACCATGGGCTAGCGGGATTTCAGATACGCAGTATTTT.

This clone was observed at least ten times. This specimen includes other DNA sequences encoding the same CDR3. V is TRBV6-2 or TRBV6-3 and J is TRBJ1-2; the D is unclear. The germline gives CDR1 MNHEY, CDR2 SVGEGT. The V gene lost 2 bases and the J gene lost 0 bases, with 7 bases spanning the gap. The CDR3 contains 14 residues. The CDR3 here is CASSYGRPNYGYTF. The CDR3 region has the DNA TGTGCCAGCAGTTACGGGCGCCCTAACTATGGCTACACCTTC.

Ten or more counts support this clone. The chain carries TRBV13 and TRBJ2-7, with D hard to call. CDR1 is PRHDT, CDR2 FYEKMQ, per germline (reference sequence). The V end was cut by 2 bases, the J end by 6 bases, with 8 bases between. The CDR3 loop spans 12 amino acids. CDR3: CASSLSSGEQYV. The CDR3 DNA reads as TGTGCCAGCAGCTTATCATCGGGCGAGCAGTACGTC.

The CDR3 loop is CASSTTTYEQYV. In DNA form, the CDR3 reads TGTGCCAGCAGTACTACGACCTACGAGCAGTACGTC. This sequence joins TRBV6-6 and TRBJ2-7; D is unclear. V was pared by 5 bases and J by 2 bases, with 7 bases between. The CDR3 length is 12 residues. Germline V gene lookup returns CDR1 MNHNY and CDR2 SVGAGI (reference sequence).

V is TRBV9 and J is TRBJ1-6, with TRBD1 identical over 8 bases. The CDR3 loop spans 13 amino acids. V lost 6 bases and J lost 7; bases outside the gene matches: 3. Germline values: CDR1 SGDLS, CDR2 YYNGEE. The CDR3 loop reads CASNTGGNSPLHF. The CDR3 DNA reads as TGTGCCAGCAATACAGGGGGGAATTCACCCCTCCACTTT.